The TCR beta chain under discussion was sequenced for a study of T cells in Graves' hyperthyroidism and ophthalmopathy. General study results and limits: Ophthalmopathy, as predicted by the model, came a median 6.5 months after the prediction. Patients with ophthalmopathy were separated from those with stable hyperthyroidism by a 13 V-J model.

Amplified TCR beta CDR3 regions came from RNA transcripts. An initial round of RT-PCR targeting the TCR CDR3 relied on the HTBI primer set. TCRdb used MiXCR to reprocess the multiplex PCR reads, holding one entry per CDR3 protein. The sample has about 380,000 distinct CDR3 sequences, approximately 18% seen once; the top ten hold 40%. The cohort's ophthalmopathy patients, a group with duration under 3 months, had a Clinical Activity Score of at least 3 and a NOSPECS grade of at least 4. V was shortened by 3 bases and J by 5 bases, with 17 bases between the two germline ends. This CDR3 has 15 residues. The germline gives CDR1 SGHRS, CDR2 YFSETQ. This clonotype has more than one count but fewer than ten. What it recognizes is unknown.

This TCR was sampled from a man younger than 35 with Graves' ophthalmopathy. The V gene is TRBV5-1, the J gene TRBJ2-5; D perhaps matches TRBD2 (6 bases). The sample comprised blood. The CDR3 loop is CASSSARLVEETQYF. The DNA of the CDR3 is TGCGCCAGCAGCTCCGCTAGACTAGTGGAGGAGACCCAGTACTTC.